A selection of T cell receptor beta chains follows, all from one sample in a study of blood T cell repertoires in COVID-19. This table comes from immunoSEQ multiplex PCR, and its TCRdb copy is limited to in-frame clones, with some not included. In the table there are around 500,000 clones, 80% to 90% of which are singletons. The sequenced material came from peripheral blood. The receptors come from a human donor in a cohort sampled during active COVID-19. The CDR3 runs from the conserved cysteine through the conserved F or W. D genes are given only for firm matches.

V gene	J gene	D gene	CDR3 DNA	CDR3 protein
TRBV5-1	TRBJ2-4	TRBD2	TGCGCCAGCAGTCTAGCGGGAGACGTAAACATTCAGTACTTC	CASSLAGDVNIQYF
TRBV7-2	TRBJ1-6	TRBD1	TGTGCCAGCAGCTTAGCCTTGACAGGGATCCATAATTCACCCCTCCACTTT	CASSLALTGIHNSPLHF
TRBV4-3	TRBJ2-7	.	TGCGCCAGCAGCCAACGTCGAGGGGGAGCCTACGAGCAGTACTTC	CASSQRRGGAYEQYF
TRBV11-2	TRBJ2-7	TRBD1	TGTGCCAGCAGCTTTCCGGGACAGGGGGTCTACGAGCAGTACTTC	CASSFPGQGVYEQYF
TRBV6-6	TRBJ2-2	TRBD2	TGTGCCAGCCGGGACAGAGGACTAGCGGGACAAGGGGAGCTGTTTTTT	CASRDRGLAGQGELFF
TRBV5-8	TRBJ1-2	.	TGTGCCAGCAGCTTGGTGGGAGCCAATAACTATGGCTACACCTTC	CASSLVGANNYGYTF
TRBV29-1	TRBJ2-7	.	TGCAGCGTTGAAGCAGCCCCAGGGGCGAACGAGCAGTACTTC	CSVEAAPGANEQYF
TRBV28	TRBJ1-2	TRBD1	TGTGCCAGCAGTTCGGACAGGGAAGCTATCCATTATGGCTACACCTTC	CASSSDREAIHYGYTF
TRBV5-5	TRBJ2-1	TRBD2	TGTGCCAGCAGCTTGGGAGTAGCGGGAGGGCTGAACAATGAGCAGTTCTTC	CASSLGVAGGLNNEQFF
TRBV30	TRBJ2-3	TRBD1	TGTGCCTGGAGCGCCGGACAGGGGAGGACAGATACGCAGTATTTT	CAWSAGQGRTDTQYF
TRBV7-2	TRBJ2-1	TRBD2	TGTGCCAGCAGCTTAGCTGGCGGGAGTGGGAATGAGCAGTTCTTC	CASSLAGGSGNEQFF
TRBV20-1	TRBJ2-7	.	TGCAGTGCTAGAGAGAAGGGGGAGCAGTACTTC	CSAREKGEQYF
TRBV3-1/TRBV3-2	TRBJ1-4	.	TGTGCCAGCAGCCAAGATCTGAATGAAAAACTGTTTTTT	CASSQDLNEKLFF
TRBV20-1	TRBJ2-3	TRBD1	TGCAGTGCTAGTGGGGGAGTGGGACAGCTAGCAGATACGCAGTATTTT	CSASGGVGQLADTQYF
TRBV5-4	TRBJ2-4	.	TGTGCCAGCAGCTTGGGACAGCTCGGCGGCAAAAACATTCAGTACTTC	CASSLGQLGGKNIQYF
TRBV4-2	TRBJ2-7	TRBD2	TGTGCCAGCAGCCAAGATCTAGCGGTTCTTAGCTCCTACGAGCAGTACTTC	CASSQDLAVLSSYEQYF
TRBV4-1	TRBJ1-1	TRBD1	TGCGCCAGCAGCCAAGATAAAGGACAGGAGTACACTGAAGCTTTCTTT	CASSQDKGQEYTEAFF
TRBV12-2	TRBJ2-5	.	TGTGCAAGTCGCTTAGCGGATGGTAGCGGTATACAAGAGACCCAGTACTTC	CASRLADGSGIQETQYF
TRBV19	TRBJ2-4	.	TGTGCCAGTAGCGAACAGGGCACGGCCAAAAACATTCAGTACTTC	CASSEQGTAKNIQYF
TRBV19	TRBJ2-7	TRBD1	TGTGCCAGTAGAGGGGGCACTAGTTCCTACGAGCAGTACTTC	CASRGGTSSYEQYF